This T cell receptor (beta chain) was recorded in a study of cytomegalovirus exposure and HLA in healthy donors. The CDR3 runs 13 residues. Trimming left V 6 bases short and J 1 base short, with 10 bases between. Germline lookup yields CDR1 MNHEY and CDR2 SVGAGI. Researchers ran the PCR with 60 Vbeta and 13 Jbeta primers. Profiling relied on immunoSEQ multiplex PCR, and the TCRdb table lists in-frame clones only, not all of them. The data contain 100,000 to 150,000 clones, approximately 82% of them singletons. This clone was seen a handful of times. The chain joins TRBV6-5 to TRBJ2-7; tentatively, D is TRBD1 (6 bases). The sequence came from a boy aged 2 to 10 in good health and CMV-seronegative. What was sequenced was PBMCs. This chain's CDR3 is CASSCRGSYEQYV. The CDR3 nucleotides are TGTGCCAGCAGCTGCAGGGGTTCCTACGAGCAGTACGTC.